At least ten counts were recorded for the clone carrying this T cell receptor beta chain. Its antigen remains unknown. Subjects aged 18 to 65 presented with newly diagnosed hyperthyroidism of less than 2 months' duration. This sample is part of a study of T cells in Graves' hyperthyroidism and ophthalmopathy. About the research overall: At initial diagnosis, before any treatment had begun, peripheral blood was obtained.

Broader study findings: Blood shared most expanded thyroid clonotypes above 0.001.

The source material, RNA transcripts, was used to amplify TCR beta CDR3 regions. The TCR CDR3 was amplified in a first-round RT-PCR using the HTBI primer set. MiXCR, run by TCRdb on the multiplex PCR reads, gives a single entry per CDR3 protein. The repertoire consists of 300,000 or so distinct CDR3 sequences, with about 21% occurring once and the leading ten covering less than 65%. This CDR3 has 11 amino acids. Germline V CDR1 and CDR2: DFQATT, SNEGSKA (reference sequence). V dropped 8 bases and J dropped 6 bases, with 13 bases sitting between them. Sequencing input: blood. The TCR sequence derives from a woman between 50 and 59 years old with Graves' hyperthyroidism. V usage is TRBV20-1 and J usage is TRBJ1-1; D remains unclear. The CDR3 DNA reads TGCAGTACTATCGGGTGGGCTGAAGCTTTCTTT. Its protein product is CSTIGWAEAFF.